This T cell receptor (beta chain) was sequenced in a study of cytomegalovirus exposure and HLA in healthy donors. Researchers ran the PCR with 60 Vbeta and 13 Jbeta primers. Original methodology: In a later analysis, of around 85 million unique beta chains, around 9.9 million appeared in at least two donors. Only in-frame clones appear in the TCRdb table, and some are missing; sequencing was by immunoSEQ multiplex PCR. V and J calls and clone size are given by that table; D and trimming were obtained from the DNA. The table lists about 200,000 clones, roughly 80% of them singletons. Study outcomes and limitations: Most TCR sequences proved rare, with some public TCRs found in many donors. In a later analysis, TCR association rates varied by HLA locus: DRB1 most, HLA-C fewest.

The V end lost 2 bases, the J end lost 3 bases, and 7 bases lay between the germline ends. There are 13 residues in the CDR3. The germline V gene encodes CDR1 ENHRY and CDR2 SYGVKD. Note on this clone: The antigen is unknown.

Sample: PBMCs. This chain joins TRBV10-3 and TRBJ1-2; D perhaps matches TRBD1 (6 bases). This clonotype was sampled from a woman aged 45-65 years in good health and CMV-seropositive. Written as DNA, the CDR3 is TGTGCCATCAGTGAGCAGGGGTACTATGGCTACACCTTC. Translating gives CAISEQGYYGYTF.